The clone carrying this TCR beta chain was observed a handful of times. The data are from a study of blood T cell repertoires in COVID-19. About the research overall: The United States, Italy and Spain supplied acute and convalescent COVID-19 samples. T cells, B-cell-depleted T cells, or PBMCs supplied cDNA or gDNA.

Germline V gene lookup returns CDR1 MNHEY and CDR2 SVGEGT. The CDR3 spans 13 residues. Trimming stripped 4 bases from V and 7 bases from J, with 11 bases between. Per the authors' pipeline: Scientists estimated how many nucleated cells there were by amplifying reference gene primers. Generated by immunoSEQ multiplex PCR, the TCRdb table keeps only in-frame clones and is missing some. V, J and clone size are taken as reported in that table, and D and trimming were inferred from the DNA itself. In the table there are 60,000 to 90,000 clones, roughly 84% of which are singletons. The clonotype was recovered from a man aged 50-60 years with acute or convalescent COVID-19. Sequenced material: peripheral blood. The chain carries TRBV6-2 or TRBV6-3 and TRBJ2-1, with D perhaps TRBD1 (6 bases). CDR3 in DNA: TGTGCCAGCAGTTTGGGACACGGAAATGAGCAGTTCTTC. Translated: CASSLGHGNEQFF.